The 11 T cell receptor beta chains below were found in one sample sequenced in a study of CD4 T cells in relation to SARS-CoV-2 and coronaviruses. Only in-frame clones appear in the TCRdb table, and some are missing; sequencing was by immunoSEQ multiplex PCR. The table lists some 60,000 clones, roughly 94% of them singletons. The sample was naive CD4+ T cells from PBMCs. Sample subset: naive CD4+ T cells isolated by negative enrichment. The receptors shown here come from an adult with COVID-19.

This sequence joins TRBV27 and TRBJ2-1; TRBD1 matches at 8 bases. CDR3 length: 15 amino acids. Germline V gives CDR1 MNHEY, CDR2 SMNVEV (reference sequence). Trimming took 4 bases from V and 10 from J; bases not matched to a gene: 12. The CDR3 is CASSSPRTGRYEQFF. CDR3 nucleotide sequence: TGTGCCAGCAGTTCCCCCCGGACAGGGCGGTACGAGCAGTTCTTC.

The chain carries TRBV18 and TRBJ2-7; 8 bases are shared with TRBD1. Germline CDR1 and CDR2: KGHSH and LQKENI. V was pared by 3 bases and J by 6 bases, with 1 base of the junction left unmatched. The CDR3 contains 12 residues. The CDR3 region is CASSPQGAEQYF. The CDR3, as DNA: TGTGCCAGCTCACCCCAGGGGGCCGAGCAGTACTTC.

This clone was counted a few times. Here the CDR3 DNA reads TGTGCCAGCAGCTTGACAGCACTAACGAACACTGAAGCTTTCTTT. It translates to CASSLTALTNTEAFF. This chain links TRBV5-4 with TRBJ1-1; no clear D gene. The CDR3 runs 15 residues. The germline gives CDR1 SGHNT, CDR2 YYREEE (reference sequence). The V end lost 1 base, the J end lost 1 base, and 11 bases lay between the germline ends.

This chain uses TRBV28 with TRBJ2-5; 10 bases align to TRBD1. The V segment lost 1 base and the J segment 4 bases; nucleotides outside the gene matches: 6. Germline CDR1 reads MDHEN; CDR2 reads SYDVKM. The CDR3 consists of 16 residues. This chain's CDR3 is CASSLLGTGVRETQYF. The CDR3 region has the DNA TGTGCCAGCAGTTTATTGGGGACAGGGGTTCGAGAGACCCAGTACTTC.

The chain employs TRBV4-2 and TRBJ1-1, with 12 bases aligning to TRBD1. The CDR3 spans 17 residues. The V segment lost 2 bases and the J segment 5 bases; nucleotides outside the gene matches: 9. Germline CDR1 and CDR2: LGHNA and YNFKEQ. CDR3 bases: TGTGCCAGCAGCCAAAGGGGACAGGGGGCGGCTGGGACTGAAGCTTTCTTT. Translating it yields CASSQRGQGAAGTEAFF.

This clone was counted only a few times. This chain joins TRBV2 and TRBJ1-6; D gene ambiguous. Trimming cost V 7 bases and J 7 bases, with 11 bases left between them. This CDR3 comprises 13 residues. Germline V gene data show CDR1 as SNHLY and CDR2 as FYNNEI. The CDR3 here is CASTRRNNSPLHF. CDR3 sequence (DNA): TGTGCCAGCACTAGAAGGAACAATTCACCCCTCCACTTT.

This chain's CDR3 is CASSWGRASEQYF. CDR3 DNA sequence: TGTGCCAGCAGTTGGGGGAGGGCCAGCGAGCAGTACTTC. J is TRBJ2-7 and V is TRBV12-3 or TRBV12-4; TRBD2 matches at 7 bases. V shed 4 bases and J 6 bases; nucleotides not matched to a gene: 6. This CDR3 has 13 amino acids.

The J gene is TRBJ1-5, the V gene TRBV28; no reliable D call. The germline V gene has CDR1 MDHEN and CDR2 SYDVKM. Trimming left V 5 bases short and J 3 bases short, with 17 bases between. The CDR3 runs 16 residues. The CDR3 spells CASSRPFRGANQPQHF. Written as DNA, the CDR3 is TGTGCCAGCAGTCGCCCATTCCGGGGAGCCAATCAGCCCCAGCATTTT.

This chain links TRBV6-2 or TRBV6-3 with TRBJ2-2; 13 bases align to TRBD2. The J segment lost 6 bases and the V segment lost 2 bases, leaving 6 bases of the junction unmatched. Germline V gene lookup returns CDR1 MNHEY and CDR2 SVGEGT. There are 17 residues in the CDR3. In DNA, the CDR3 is TGTGCCAGCAGTTACACTAGCGGGAGGGCGGACTCCGGGGAGCTGTTTTTT. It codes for CASSYTSGRADSGELFF.

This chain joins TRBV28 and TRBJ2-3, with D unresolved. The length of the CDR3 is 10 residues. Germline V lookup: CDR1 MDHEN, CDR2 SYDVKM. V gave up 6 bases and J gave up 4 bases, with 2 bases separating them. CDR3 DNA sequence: TGTGCCAGCAGGTCAGATACGCAGTATTTT. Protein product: CASRSDTQYF. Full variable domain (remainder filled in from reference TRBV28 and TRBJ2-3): DVKVTQSSRYLVKRTGEKVFLECVQDMDHENMFWYRQDPGLGLRLIYFSYDVKMKEKGDIPEGYSVSREKKERFSLILESASTNQTSMYLCASRSDTQYFGPGTRLTVL.

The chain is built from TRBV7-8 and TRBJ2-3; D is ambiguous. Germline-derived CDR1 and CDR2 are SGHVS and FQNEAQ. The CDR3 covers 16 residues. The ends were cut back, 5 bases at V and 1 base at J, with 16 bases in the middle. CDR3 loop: CASSPYRLPGTDTQYF. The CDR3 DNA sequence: TGTGCCAGCAGCCCGTACCGGCTGCCGGGCACAGATACGCAGTATTTT. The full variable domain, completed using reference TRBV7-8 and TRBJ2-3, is GAGVSQSPRYKVAKRGQDVALRCDPISGHVSLFWYQQALGQGPEFLTYFQNEAQLDKSGLPSDRFFAERPEGSVSTLKIQRTQQEDSAVYLCASSPYRLPGTDTQYFGPGTRLTVL.